This TCR beta chain derives from a study of T-cell memory formation after mild COVID-19. Study information: TCR clusters were mostly confined to one donor each.

Study conclusions and caveats: Specificity for SARS-CoV-2 was not confirmed among the second-wave clones peaking on day 37.

In this sample, this clonotype turned up a few times. Antigen specificity is unknown. 5'RACE primed at constant segments yielded TCR alpha and TCR beta cDNA libraries bearing sample barcodes and UMIs. From the 5' RACE reads, TCRdb called clonotypes with MiXCR, one entry per CDR3 protein. This sample carries 400,000 or so distinct CDR3 sequences, 21% of them seen once, and the ten largest clones take approximately 13%. J lost 0 bases, V lost 4 bases, and 0 bases had no gene match. This CDR3 comprises 15 residues. Germline V gene sequence: CDR1 MNHEY, CDR2 SVGAGI. The sequence came from an adult woman who had mild COVID-19 (a few samples of this study predate the infection). Cell type and time point are not known. This sequence joins TRBV6-5 and TRBJ1-5, with 10 bases lining up with TRBD1. The sequenced sample was PBMCs or a T cell subset sorted from them (not recorded which). The DNA for the CDR3 is TGTGCCAGCAGTTGGGACAGGGGTAGCAATCAGCCCCAGCATTTT. Translation: CASSWDRGSNQPQHF.